Given below is one TCR beta chain in context. Primers for the PCR totalled 60 Vbeta and 13 Jbeta. Repertoires were generated with immunoSEQ multiplex PCR, while TCRdb's copy carries only in-frame clones and drops some. This table has 120,000 or so clones, about 63% appearing once. This sample stems from a study of cytomegalovirus exposure and HLA in healthy donors. The TCR originated in a man aged 30 to 39 in good health and CMV-seropositive. The sequenced sample was PBMCs.

DNA for the CDR3: TGTGCCAGCAGCCCCCGGACTATTCGCACAGATACGCAGTATTTT. Encoded protein: CASSPRTIRTDTQYF. The V gene is TRBV7-9, the J gene TRBJ2-3; a weak D match, TRBD2 (6 bases). The CDR3 totals 15 residues. V lost 5 bases to trimming and J lost 1 base, with 13 bases between them. Germline V gene lookup returns CDR1 SEHNR and CDR2 FQNEAQ (reference sequence).